This T cell receptor beta chain was sequenced for a study of T cell repertoires in cytomegalovirus infection. The CDR3 extends over 14 amino acids. Trimming removed 8 bases from V and 1 base from J, with 17 bases in between. Germline V gives CDR1 SQVTM, CDR2 ANQGSEA. A single record per CDR3 protein comes from TCRdb applying MiXCR to the reads. The table lists a few hundred thousand distinct CDR3 sequences, less than 30% of them singletons, with 13% in the top ten. V is TRBV29-1 and J is TRBJ1-1, with D possibly TRBD1 on 5 matching bases. Source material: PBMCs. This clonotype was obtained from a human donor in good health (CMV status not recorded). Some clones in this sample may be carry-over from other donors' samples. CDR3 nucleotides: TGCAGCCCCCACCCAGGGCACCAGAACACTGAAGCTTTCTTT. This codes for CSPHPGHQNTEAFF.